The rows below give T cell receptor beta chains drawn from one sample of a study of shared clonotypes between healthy human individuals. TCRdb's copy holds only in-frame clones and misses some; the assay was immunoSEQ multiplex PCR. The repertoire holds about 2.3 million clones, 92% seen once, with 0.37% in the top ten. The source material was naive CD4+ T cells from PBMCs. The receptors originated from a man aged 18-30 years in good health. Some clones in this sample may be carry-over from other donors' samples. The CDR3 runs from the conserved cysteine through the conserved F or W. Fields, in order: V gene, D gene, CDR3 protein. The D gene is left open where the match is weak.

TRBV7-6	-	CASSLDRDNTGELFF
TRBV20-1	-	CAPGSTDTQYF
TRBV2	-	CASSPTSNTDTQYF
TRBV28	TRBD1	CASQPRTGSGLYSNQPQHF
TRBV2	-	CASSEGSTGKYF
TRBV12-5	-	CASGLVRNRPDHYEQYF
TRBV7-9	-	CASSPRGWRESAEQYF
TRBV5-4	TRBD2	CASSFNSGVDNEQFF
TRBV15	TRBD2	CATSRALFLAETNEQFF
TRBV4-1	TRBD2	CASSQNIITGGLYNEQFF
TRBV19	-	CASSTPRGFGTEAFF
TRBV5-4	-	CASSLAGGGGAYEQYF
TRBV30	-	CAWTWNRINSPLHF
TRBV12-5	-	CASGLGDSETQYF
TRBV30	TRBD2	CACRTSGRRILEQFF
TRBV7-9	-	CASSHFGTGPEKLFF
TRBV2	-	CASSESDQPQHF
TRBV7-3	-	CASSLTGQGVEAFF
TRBV2	-	CASSMPWPAGTEAFF
TRBV21-1	-	CASSNYRRDGIEAFF
TRBV18	-	CASSPAQTYEQYF
TRBV29-1	-	CSVGSTVSTDTQYF
TRBV7-2	-	CASSPTGGMFGNTIYF
TRBV6-5	TRBD2	CASSYSGLASHEQFF
TRBV19	-	CASSDGTGQNYGYTF
TRBV28	-	CASSLSPRPIMNTEAFF
TRBV4-2	TRBD1	CASSQEGGRGDNSPLHF
TRBV4-3	-	CASSQVLGNTEAFF
TRBV9	-	CASSVGGPWGEQYF
TRBV27	-	CASSLGNRDTEAFF
TRBV27	TRBD2	CASSLRTSSYNEQFF
TRBV6-4	-	CASSDLPGAQEQPQHF
TRBV28	TRBD1	CASRTPGQGNYGYTF
TRBV28	TRBD1	CASSLSGTGSYEQYF
TRBV6-1	-	CASSERQYSISYSNQPQHF
TRBV5-6	-	CASSLVANVLTF
TRBV18	-	CASSDLDDNEQFF
TRBV15	TRBD1	CATSTETGLLQTQYF
TRBV4-1	TRBD2	CASSQGTSGVQETQYF
TRBV9	-	CASSPHPKADQPQHF
TRBV6-1	-	CASSRTANSNQPQHF
TRBV13	-	CASSRGGGGANVLTF
TRBV7-8	TRBD2	CASSLAPGSGTPTDTQYF
TRBV18	TRBD2	CASSQAGGSYEQYF
TRBV6-5	-	CASSPDGAGPREQYF
TRBV28	-	CASSHSGQGVHEQYF